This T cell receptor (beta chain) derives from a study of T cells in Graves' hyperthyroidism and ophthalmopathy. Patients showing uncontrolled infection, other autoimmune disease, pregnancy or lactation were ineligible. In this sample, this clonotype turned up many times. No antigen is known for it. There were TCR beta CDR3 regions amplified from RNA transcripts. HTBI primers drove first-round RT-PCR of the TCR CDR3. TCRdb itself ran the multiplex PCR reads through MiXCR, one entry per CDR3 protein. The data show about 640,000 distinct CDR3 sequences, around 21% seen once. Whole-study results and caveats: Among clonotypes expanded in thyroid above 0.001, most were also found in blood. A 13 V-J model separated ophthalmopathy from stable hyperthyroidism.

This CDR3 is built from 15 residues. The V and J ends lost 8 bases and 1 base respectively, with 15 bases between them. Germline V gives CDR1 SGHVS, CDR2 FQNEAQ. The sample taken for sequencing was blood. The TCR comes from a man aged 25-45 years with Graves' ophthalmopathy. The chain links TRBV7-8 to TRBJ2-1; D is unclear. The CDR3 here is CASQSWGLSYNEQFF. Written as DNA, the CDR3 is TGTGCCAGCCAGAGCTGGGGTCTATCCTACAATGAGCAGTTCTTC.